The TCR beta chain under discussion was sequenced for a study of blood T cell repertoires in COVID-19. As for the study in general: T cells, B-cell-depleted T cells, or PBMCs supplied cDNA or gDNA.

The CDR3 consists of 14 residues. V was pared by 6 bases and J by 3 bases, with 15 bases between. The germline CDR1 and CDR2 sequences are SGHAT and FQNNGV. Per the original data handling: Nucleated cell number was recorded as an estimate derived from reference gene primer amplification. Sequenced by immunoSEQ multiplex PCR; TCRdb stores in-frame clones only, minus some. Clone size and V and J calls were adopted from that table, with D and trimming inferred from the DNA. Altogether some 190,000 clones are present, 88% being singletons, with the ten largest covering 4% to 5%. The sequence was collected from a human donor in a cohort sampled during active COVID-19. Sample: peripheral blood. This chain joins TRBV11-2 and TRBJ2-7; D perhaps matches TRBD1 (5 bases). Here the CDR3 DNA reads TGTGCCAGCAGTAACGTCGACAGACTCTACGAGCAGTACTTC. Its translation is CASSNVDRLYEQYF.